This entry lists 8 T cell receptor beta chains sequenced from one sample in a study of cytomegalovirus exposure and HLA in healthy donors. Primers: 60 Vbeta forward and 13 Jbeta reverse. Assay: immunoSEQ multiplex PCR; the TCRdb copy retains only in-frame clones and omits some. The table records about 110,000 clones, around 80% of them present only once. Sequencing used PBMCs. These receptors came from a man younger than 40 in good health and CMV-seropositive.

This rearrangement joins TRBV20-1 to TRBJ1-2; D is ambiguous. Germline assignment: CDR1 DFQATT and CDR2 SNEGSKA (reference sequence). The CDR3 runs 11 residues. V lost 2 bases and J lost 6, with 7 bases in between. CDR3 nucleotide sequence: TGCAGTGCTAGATGGTCGGATGGCTACACCTTC. It specifies CSARWSDGYTF.

This clone occurred once. This chain uses TRBV21-1 with TRBJ1-2; the table's D gene call, TRBD1, was not cross checked with the DNA. TRBV21-1 represents a pseudogene. This CDR3 region has 15 residues. This CDR3 reads CASSKSDPTWGGYTF. The CDR3 DNA is TGTGCCAGCAGCAAAAGCGACCCAACATGGGGCGGCTACACCTTC.

This chain connects TRBV7-2 to TRBJ1-5; D is ambiguous. This CDR3 spans 18 amino acids. V lost 1 base and J 0 bases, leaving 16 bases between the germline ends. Per the germline V gene, CDR1 is SGHTA and CDR2 is FQGNSA. The chain's CDR3 is CASSLDPPATISNQPQHF. The CDR3 DNA follows: TGTGCCAGCAGCTTAGATCCCCCGGCTACTATTAGCAATCAGCCCCAGCATTTT.

The rearrangement uses TRBV5-1 and TRBJ2-3; D possibly corresponds to TRBD1 (5 bases). Deletions cut 1 base from V and 4 bases from J, with 10 bases between. This CDR3 is built from 14 residues. Germline-derived CDR1 and CDR2 are SGHRS and YFSETQ. The CDR3 DNA reads as TGCGCCAGCAGCTTGCCCAGGGCGGCAGATACGCAGTATTTT. Protein sequence: CASSLPRAADTQYF.

V and J are TRBV5-1 and TRBJ1-6; D remains ambiguous. V was pared by 0 bases and J by 10 bases, with 8 bases between. This CDR3 has 13 amino acids. Germline V CDR1 and CDR2: SGHRS, YFSETQ. The CDR3 here is CASSLESVSPLHF. As DNA, the CDR3 is TGCGCCAGCAGCTTGGAATCGGTCTCACCCCTCCACTTT. The full variable domain, completed using reference TRBV5-1 and TRBJ1-6, is KAGVTQTPRYLIKTRGQQVTLSCSPISGHRSVSWYQQTPGQGLQFLFEYFSETQRNKGNFPGRFSGRQFSNSRSEMNVSTLELGDSALYLCASSLESVSPLHFGNGTRLTVT.

For this clone: This sample includes further DNA sequences coding for the same CDR3. The rearrangement uses TRBV18 and TRBJ2-5; D remains ambiguous. The CDR3 covers 13 residues. The germline gives CDR1 KGHSH, CDR2 LQKENI. Between the trimmed V and J ends, which lost 6 bases and 0 bases, there was a span of 8 bases. This CDR3 reads CASSPSYQETQYF. As DNA, the CDR3 is TGTGCCAGCTCCCCGTCGTACCAAGAGACCCAGTACTTC.

This chain links TRBV6-1 with TRBJ1-1; D gene uncertain. Trimming cost V 6 bases and J 2 bases, with 7 bases left between them. The CDR3 sequence is 12 residues long. Germline-derived CDR1 and CDR2 are MNHNS and SASEGT. CDR3 in DNA: TGTGCCAGCAGCGTCTATAACACTGAAGCTTTCTTT. Residues: CASSVYNTEAFF.

V and J are TRBV6-4 and TRBJ2-3; 13 bases match TRBD2. This CDR3 spans 15 amino acids. Germline CDR1 MRHNA, CDR2 SNTAGT. The J segment lost 6 bases and the V segment lost 0 bases, leaving 0 bases of the junction unmatched. CDR3 loop: CASSDSTSGGDTQYF. Here the CDR3 DNA reads TGTGCCAGCAGTGACTCGACTAGCGGGGGGGATACGCAGTATTTT.